The T cell receptor beta chain under discussion was sequenced for a study of T cell responses to AZD1222 COVID-19 vaccine. Generated by immunoSEQ multiplex PCR, the TCRdb table keeps only in-frame clones and is missing some. This sample has approximately 99,000 clones, with around 84% found just once. Regarding the study as a whole: Repertoires in all cases were sampled only once the peak T cell response had passed.

Germline CDR1 is SGHRS and CDR2 is YFSETQ. V lost 4 bases and J lost 5, with 13 bases in between. The CDR3 loop spans 14 amino acids. Comment on this clone: Its antigen is as yet unknown.

The sequence was obtained from an adult in good health. Sequencing was performed on peripheral blood, taken on day 0 of AZD1222 vaccination. V usage is TRBV5-1 and J usage is TRBJ1-5, with D maybe TRBD1 (6 bases). In DNA form, the CDR3 reads TGCGCCAGCAGCCAGGACTCAGGGGATCAGCCCCAGCATTTT. This sequence encodes CASSQDSGDQPQHF.